This T cell receptor (beta chain) was recorded in a study of early T cells in non-severe SARS-CoV-2 infection. The germline gives CDR1 SEHNR, CDR2 FQNEAQ (reference sequence). V gave up 5 bases and J gave up 5 bases, with 15 bases separating them. The CDR3 runs 14 residues. TCRdb re-called the 5' RACE reads through MiXCR, storing one row per CDR3 protein. The table has tens of thousands of distinct CDR3 sequences, roughly 13% seen once. This chain connects TRBV7-9 to TRBJ1-2; a weak D match, TRBD1 (5 bases). The source is an adult who was a healthcare worker with PCR-confirmed SARS-CoV-2 infection or an uninfected control (not recorded which). The material sequenced was whole blood. The DNA of the CDR3 is TGTGCCAGCAGCACTCAGGGAGCTTTTTATGGCTACACCTTC. It specifies CASSTQGAFYGYTF.